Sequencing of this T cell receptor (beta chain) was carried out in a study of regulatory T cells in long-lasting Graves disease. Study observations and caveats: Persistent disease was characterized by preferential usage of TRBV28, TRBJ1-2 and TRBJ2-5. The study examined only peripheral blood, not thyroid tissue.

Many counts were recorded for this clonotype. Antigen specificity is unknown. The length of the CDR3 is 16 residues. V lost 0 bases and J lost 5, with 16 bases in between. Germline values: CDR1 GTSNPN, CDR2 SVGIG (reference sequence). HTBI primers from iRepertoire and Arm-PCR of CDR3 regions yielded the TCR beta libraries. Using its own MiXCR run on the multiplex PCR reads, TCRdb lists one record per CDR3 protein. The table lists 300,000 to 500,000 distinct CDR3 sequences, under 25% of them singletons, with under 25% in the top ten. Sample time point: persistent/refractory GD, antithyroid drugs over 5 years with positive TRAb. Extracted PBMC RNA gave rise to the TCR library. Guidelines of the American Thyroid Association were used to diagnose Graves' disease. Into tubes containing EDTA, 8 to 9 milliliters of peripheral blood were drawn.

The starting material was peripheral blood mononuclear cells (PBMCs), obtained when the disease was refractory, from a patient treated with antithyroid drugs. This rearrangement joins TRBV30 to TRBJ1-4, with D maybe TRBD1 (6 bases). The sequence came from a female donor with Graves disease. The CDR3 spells CAWSVGSQGPNEKLFF. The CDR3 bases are TGTGCCTGGAGTGTAGGGTCACAGGGCCCGAATGAAAAACTGTTTTTT. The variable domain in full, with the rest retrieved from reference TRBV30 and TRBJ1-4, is SQTIHQWPATLVQPVGSPLSLECTVEGTSNPNLYWYRQAAGRGLQLLFYSVGIGQISSEVPQNLSASRPQDRQFILSSKKLLLSDSGFYLCAWSVGSQGPNEKLFFGSGTQLSVL.